These T cell receptor beta chains were read from a single sample in a study of T cells in narcolepsy. Clones were sequenced by immunoSEQ multiplex PCR, and TCRdb holds only the in-frame ones, with some missing. The sample carries under 3,000 clones, around 28% recorded once. No antigen has been assigned to these receptors. Sequenced sample: cultured CD4+ T cells from cerebrospinal fluid. Every receptor here comes from a human donor with narcolepsy. Both conserved end residues are trimmed from each CDR3. Fields, in order: V gene, J gene, CDR3 protein.

V: TRBV28
J: TRBJ1-4
CDR3: ASSFEGTNEKLF

V: TRBV10-3
J: TRBJ1-1
CDR3: AIRLEGSTEAF

V: TRBV6-6
J: TRBJ2-7
CDR3: ASRNSYEQY

V: TRBV7-2
J: TRBJ1-2
CDR3: ASSLEPQGGSNYGYT

V: TRBV7-2
J: TRBJ1-2
CDR3: ASSLETYKGYT

V: TRBV18
J: TRBJ1-2
CDR3: ASSGGIYGYT

V: TRBV4-2
J: TRBJ1-2
CDR3: ASSQATGTGKGYT

V: TRBV19
J: TRBJ2-6
CDR3: ASSMLGAGANVLT

V: TRBV6-9
J: TRBJ1-2
CDR3: ASSFRTGNYGYT

V: TRBV11-3
J: TRBJ1-2
CDR3: ASSLGGYGYT

V: TRBV6-8
J: TRBJ2-5
CDR3: ASSYSLGVETQY

V: TRBV7-2
J: TRBJ2-7
CDR3: ASSSPGARSYEQY

V: TRBV5-6
J: TRBJ2-5
CDR3: ASSPGLAGGWETQY

V: TRBV2
J: TRBJ1-3
CDR3: ASSEENFGNTIY

V: TRBV7-2
J: TRBJ1-1
CDR3: ASSLRGETEAF

V: TRBV21-1
J: TRBJ2-2
CDR3: ASSKDKGDREASTGELF

V: TRBV11-2
J: TRBJ1-4
CDR3: ASSLLGISEKLF

V: TRBV5-1
J: TRBJ1-1
CDR3: ASSFTGGTEAF

V: TRBV15
J: TRBJ2-7
CDR3: ATKRQGGTNYEQY

V: TRBV6-1
J: TRBJ1-2
CDR3: ASSEGSGSGYGYT

V: TRBV5-5
J: TRBJ1-3
CDR3: ASSPRGVSGNTIY

V: TRBV19
J: TRBJ1-5
CDR3: ASMPAINQPQH

V: TRBV5-1
J: TRBJ1-1
CDR3: ASSLGSGGVNTEAF

V: TRBV11-2
J: TRBJ2-1
CDR3: ASSLELARFNEQF

V: TRBV5-1
J: TRBJ1-2
CDR3: ASSLEPGTPSINYGYT

V: TRBV9
J: TRBJ1-1
CDR3: ASSLSGTGGTEAF

V: TRBV5-4
J: TRBJ1-2
CDR3: ASSPFGGVRYGYT

V: TRBV10-1
J: TRBJ2-7
CDR3: ASRRKDSSYEQY

V: TRBV7-9
J: TRBJ2-1
CDR3: ASSIYQDSKVAPYNEQF

V: TRBV5-1
J: TRBJ2-5
CDR3: ASSLAGTSGGRETQY

V: TRBV7-6
J: TRBJ2-7
CDR3: ASSFSATGSYEQY

V: TRBV25-1
J: TRBJ1-6
CDR3: ASSGDRFSSYNSPLH

V: TRBV27
J: TRBJ2-3
CDR3: ASSLLGQGGGDTQY

V: TRBV5-1
J: TRBJ1-4
CDR3: ASSRGQGGEKLF

V: TRBV5-1
J: TRBJ1-1
CDR3: ASSLAAGKGAGVNTEAF

V: TRBV6-1
J: TRBJ2-1
CDR3: ASSERGQDAYNEQF

V: TRBV18
J: TRBJ1-1
CDR3: ASSPSTGENTEAF

V: TRBV7-2
J: TRBJ1-2
CDR3: ASSLDRGQRDGYT

V: TRBV6-5
J: TRBJ1-2
CDR3: ASRDSLANYGYT

V: TRBV2
J: TRBJ2-7
CDR3: ASSGGGGRSYEQY

V: TRBV7-2
J: TRBJ2-3
CDR3: ASSPGQTDTQY

V: TRBV29-1
J: TRBJ2-3
CDR3: SVGGPDHTDTQY

V: TRBV7-3
J: TRBJ2-1
CDR3: ASSTATGGNEQF

V: TRBV25-1
J: TRBJ1-1
CDR3: ASSERGLQGRGTEAF

V: TRBV30
J: TRBJ2-1
CDR3: AYQSARGISEQF

V: TRBV2
J: TRBJ1-6
CDR3: ASTEAWYSPLH

V: TRBV5-6
J: TRBJ2-1
CDR3: ASSSGWRNEQF

V: TRBV29-1
J: TRBJ2-3
CDR3: SGGPGPPTDTQY